This TCR beta chain originates from a study of beta chain features in type 1 diabetes. Whole-study results and caveats: When Type 1 diabetes patients were examined, their TCRB CDR3s proved moderately but significantly shorter in all four CD4+ subsets. In comparison with healthy donors, patients had naive, central memory and Treg TCRB repertoires that appeared more similar.

On this clone: Its antigen is still unknown.

Expressed TCRB transcripts were sequenced after all isolated RNA was converted to cDNA. Here immunoSEQ multiplex PCR was the method, and the copy in TCRdb shows in-frame clones only, minus some. The repertoire holds about 190,000 clones, with approximately 8% as singletons. The CDR3 spans 14 residues. The V and J ends lost 2 bases and 6 bases respectively, with 11 bases between them. Germline V gene data show CDR1 as MNHEY and CDR2 as SVGAGI. The material sequenced was central memory CD4+ T cells from blood. J is TRBJ1-5 and V is TRBV6-5; possibly TRBD1 for D (5 bases). This clonotype was sampled from a woman between 35 and 50 years old with type 1 diabetes. The CDR3 reads CASSYAGLGQPQHF. CDR3 DNA: TGTGCCAGCAGTTACGCAGGGTTGGGTCAGCCCCAGCATTTT.